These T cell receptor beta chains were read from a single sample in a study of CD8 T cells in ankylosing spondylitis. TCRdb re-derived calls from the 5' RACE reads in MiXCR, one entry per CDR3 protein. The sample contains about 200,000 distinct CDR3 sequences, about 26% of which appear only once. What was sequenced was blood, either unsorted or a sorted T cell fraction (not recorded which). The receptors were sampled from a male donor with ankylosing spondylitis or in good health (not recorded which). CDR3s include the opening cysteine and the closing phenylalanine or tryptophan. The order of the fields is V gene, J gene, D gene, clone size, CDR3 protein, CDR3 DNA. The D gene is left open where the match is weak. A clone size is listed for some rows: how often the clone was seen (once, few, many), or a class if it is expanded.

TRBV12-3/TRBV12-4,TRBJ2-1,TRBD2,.,CASIQAGVYNEQFF,TGTGCCAGCATCCAAGCGGGAGTATACAATGAGCAGTTCTTC
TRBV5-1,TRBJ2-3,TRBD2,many,CASSFRLAGRSTDTQYF,TGCGCCAGCAGCTTTCGTCTAGCGGGAAGATCCACAGATACGCAGTATTTT
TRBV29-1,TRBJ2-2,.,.,CSAAVNTGELFF,TGCAGCGCTGCGGTTAACACCGGGGAGCTGTTTTTT
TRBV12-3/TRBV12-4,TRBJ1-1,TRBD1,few,CASSLLAYRGSVRDTEAFF,TGTGCCAGCAGTTTACTCGCTTACAGGGGTTCGGTAAGGGACACTGAAGCTTTCTTT
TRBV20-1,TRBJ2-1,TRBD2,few,CSARGPGLAGGNEQFF,TGCAGTGCTAGAGGACCGGGACTAGCGGGGGGCAATGAGCAGTTCTTC
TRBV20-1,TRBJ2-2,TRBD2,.,CSAASGENTGELFF,TGCAGTGCTGCGAGCGGGGAGAACACCGGGGAGCTGTTTTTT
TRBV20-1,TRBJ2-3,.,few,CSAPVPQGPDTQYF,TGCAGTGCTCCCGTCCCCCAAGGACCAGATACGCAGTATTTT
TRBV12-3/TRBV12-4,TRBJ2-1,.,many,CASSLGQRPYNEQFF,TGTGCCAGCAGTTTAGGACAGAGACCCTACAATGAGCAGTTCTTC
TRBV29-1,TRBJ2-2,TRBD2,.,CSVSGTSGTGELFF,TGCAGCGTCAGCGGGACTAGCGGGACCGGGGAGCTGTTTTTT
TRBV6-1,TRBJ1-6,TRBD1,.,CASRKTGERSPLHF,TGTGCCAGCAGAAAAACAGGGGAACGGTCACCCCTCCACTTT
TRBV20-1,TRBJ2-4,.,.,CSARNRAKNIQYF,TGCAGTGCTAGAAATAGAGCCAAAAACATTCAGTACTTC
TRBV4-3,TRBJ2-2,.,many,CASSQVVHPTTGELFF,TGCGCCAGCAGCCAAGTCGTACACCCGACCACCGGGGAGCTGTTTTTT
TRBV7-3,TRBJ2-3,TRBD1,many,CASSWGDRGKDTQYF,TGTGCCAGCAGCTGGGGGGACAGGGGAAAAGATACGCAGTATTTT
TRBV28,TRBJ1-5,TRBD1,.,CASSLVGGDRLNSNQPQHF,TGTGCCAGCAGTTTAGTCGGTGGGGACAGACTTAATAGCAATCAGCCCCAGCATTTT
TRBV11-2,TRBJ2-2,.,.,CASSLSGIDTGELFF,TGTGCCAGCAGCTTATCGGGAATCGACACCGGGGAGCTGTTTTTT
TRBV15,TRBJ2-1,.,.,CATSRGNHLYNEQFF,TGTGCCACCAGCAGGGGAAATCATTTGTACAATGAGCAGTTCTTC
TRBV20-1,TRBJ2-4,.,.,CSARFRTLTESAKNIQYF,TGCAGTGCTAGATTCCGAACCCTAACGGAATCAGCCAAAAACATTCAGTACTTC
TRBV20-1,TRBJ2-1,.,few,CSARDPRQFSYNEQFF,TGCAGTGCTAGAGATCCCAGACAGTTTTCCTACAATGAGCAGTTCTTC
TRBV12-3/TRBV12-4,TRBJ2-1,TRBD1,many,CASSYDRGQLEQFF,TGTGCCAGCAGTTACGACAGGGGGCAACTTGAGCAGTTCTTC
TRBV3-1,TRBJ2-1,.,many,CASSQPPSMEQFF,TGTGCCAGCAGCCAACCCCCTAGCATGGAGCAGTTCTTC
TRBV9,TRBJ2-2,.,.,CASRIKGELFF,TGTGCCAGCAGGATAAAGGGGGAGCTGTTTTTT
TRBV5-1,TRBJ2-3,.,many,CASSFSEGTQYF,TGCGCCAGCAGCTTCTCCGAGGGTACGCAGTATTTT
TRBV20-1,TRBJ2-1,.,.,CSASRTDEQFF,TGCAGTGCTAGTCGGACTGATGAGCAGTTCTTC
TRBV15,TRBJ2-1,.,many,CATSREALALGRAF,TGTGCCACCAGCAGAGAAGCGCTAGCCCTGGGCCGAGCCTTC
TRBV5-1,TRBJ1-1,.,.,CASSLETRNTEAFF,TGCGCCAGCAGCTTGGAGACGAGGAACACTGAAGCTTTCTTT
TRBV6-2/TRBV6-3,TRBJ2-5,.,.,CASSGRDQETQYF,TGTGCCAGCAGTGGCCGGGACCAAGAGACCCAGTACTTC
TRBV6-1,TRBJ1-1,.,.,CASSAPRAGQDTEAFF,TGTGCCAGCAGTGCACCACGGGCAGGGCAGGACACTGAAGCTTTCTTT
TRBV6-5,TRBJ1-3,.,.,CASSHRVGHGNTIYF,TGTGCCAGCAGTCACAGGGTGGGCCATGGAAACACCATATATTTT
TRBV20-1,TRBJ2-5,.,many,CSASPGVARETQYF,TGCAGTGCTAGCCCAGGGGTAGCTAGGGAGACCCAGTACTTC
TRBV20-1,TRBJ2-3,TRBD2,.,CSALRGGRVDTQYF,TGCAGTGCCCTGAGGGGCGGGAGGGTAGATACGCAGTATTTT
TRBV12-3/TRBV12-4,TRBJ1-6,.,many,CASSPNRDNSPLHF,TGTGCCAGCAGTCCGAACAGGGATAATTCACCCCTCCACTTT
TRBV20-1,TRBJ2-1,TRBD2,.,CSARASGRTNNEQFF,TGCAGTGCTAGGGCTAGCGGGAGAACGAACAATGAGCAGTTCTTC
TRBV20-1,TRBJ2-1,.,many,CSAGAPQPQFF,TGCAGTGCTGGGGCTCCCCAACCGCAGTTCTTC
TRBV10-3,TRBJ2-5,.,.,CAISDGPGVQETQYF,TGTGCCATCAGTGACGGTCCAGGTGTCCAAGAGACCCAGTACTTC
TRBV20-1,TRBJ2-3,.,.,CSAQSGSITDTQYF,TGCAGTGCCCAAAGCGGGTCCATCACAGATACGCAGTATTTT
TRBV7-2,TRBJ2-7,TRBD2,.,CASSLFGGSDYEQYF,TGTGCCAGCAGCTTATTCGGCGGGAGCGACTACGAGCAGTACTTC
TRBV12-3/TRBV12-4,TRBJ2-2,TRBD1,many,CASSRGQGGFGGELFF,TGTGCCAGCAGTCGGGGACAGGGCGGTTTCGGCGGGGAGCTGTTTTTT
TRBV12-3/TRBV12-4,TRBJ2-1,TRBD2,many,CASALGAGGVNEQFF,TGTGCCAGCGCCTTGGGGGCGGGAGGGGTCAATGAGCAGTTCTTC
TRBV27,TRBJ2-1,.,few,CASTRSNEQFF,TGTGCCAGCACAAGAAGCAATGAGCAGTTCTTC
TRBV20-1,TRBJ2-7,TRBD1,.,CSATRDRGRYEQYF,TGCAGTGCAACCCGGGACAGGGGGCGGTACGAGCAGTACTTC
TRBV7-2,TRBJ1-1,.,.,CASSLAKKYTEAFF,TGTGCCAGCAGCTTAGCGAAAAAGTACACTGAAGCTTTCTTT
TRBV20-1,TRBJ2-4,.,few,CSVPGQGPGAKNIQYF,TGCAGTGTCCCGGGCCAGGGGCCAGGCGCCAAAAACATTCAGTACTTC
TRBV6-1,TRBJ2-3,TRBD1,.,CASRSGTGGTDTQYF,TGTGCCAGCAGGTCCGGGACAGGGGGCACAGATACGCAGTATTTT
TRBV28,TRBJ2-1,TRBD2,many,CASSSVRDYHNEQFF,TGTGCCAGCAGTTCGGTCCGGGACTACCACAATGAGCAGTTCTTC
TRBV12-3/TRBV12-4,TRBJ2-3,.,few,CASRAVTDTQYF,TGTGCCAGCAGAGCCGTCACAGATACGCAGTATTTT
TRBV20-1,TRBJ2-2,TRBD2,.,CSPSLREGGTGELFF,TGCAGTCCCAGTCTGCGGGAGGGCGGCACCGGGGAGCTGTTTTTT
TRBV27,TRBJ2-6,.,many,CASSLRRGGGSGANVLTF,TGTGCCAGCAGTCTCCGAAGAGGGGGGGGCTCTGGGGCCAACGTCCTGACTTTC
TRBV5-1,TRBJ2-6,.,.,CASSSENPGANVLTF,TGCGCCAGCAGCAGTGAAAACCCTGGGGCCAACGTCCTGACTTTC
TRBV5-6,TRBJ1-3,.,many,CASSLPGASGNTIYF,TGTGCCAGCAGCTTGCCAGGGGCTTCTGGAAACACCATATATTTT
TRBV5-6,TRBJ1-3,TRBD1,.,CASSLGDRVSGNTIYF,TGTGCCAGCAGCTTGGGTGACAGGGTCTCTGGAAACACCATATATTTT
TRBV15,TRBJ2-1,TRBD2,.,CATSRDRLAGRNEQFF,TGTGCCACCAGCAGAGATCGACTAGCGGGGCGCAATGAGCAGTTCTTC